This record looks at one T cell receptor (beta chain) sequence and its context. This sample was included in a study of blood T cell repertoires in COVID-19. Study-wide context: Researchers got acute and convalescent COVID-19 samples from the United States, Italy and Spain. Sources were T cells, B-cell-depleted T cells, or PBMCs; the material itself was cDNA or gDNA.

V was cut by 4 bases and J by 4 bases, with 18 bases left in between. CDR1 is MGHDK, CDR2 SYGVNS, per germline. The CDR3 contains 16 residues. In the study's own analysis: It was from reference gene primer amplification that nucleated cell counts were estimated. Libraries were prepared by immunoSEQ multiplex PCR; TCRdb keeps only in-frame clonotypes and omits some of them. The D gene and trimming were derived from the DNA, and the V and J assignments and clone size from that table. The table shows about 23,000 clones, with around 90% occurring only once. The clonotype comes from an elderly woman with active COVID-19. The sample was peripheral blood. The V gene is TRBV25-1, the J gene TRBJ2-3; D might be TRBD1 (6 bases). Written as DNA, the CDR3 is TGTGCCAGCAGTGGGTACCGGGACACTTACCCAGATACGCAGTATTTT. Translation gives CASSGYRDTYPDTQYF. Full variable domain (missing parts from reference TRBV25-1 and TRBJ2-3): EADIYQTPRYLVIGTGKKITLECSQTMGHDKMYWYQQDPGMELHLIHYSYGVNSTEKGDLSSESTVSRIRTEHFPLTLESARPSHTSQYLCASSGYRDTYPDTQYFGPGTRLTVL.